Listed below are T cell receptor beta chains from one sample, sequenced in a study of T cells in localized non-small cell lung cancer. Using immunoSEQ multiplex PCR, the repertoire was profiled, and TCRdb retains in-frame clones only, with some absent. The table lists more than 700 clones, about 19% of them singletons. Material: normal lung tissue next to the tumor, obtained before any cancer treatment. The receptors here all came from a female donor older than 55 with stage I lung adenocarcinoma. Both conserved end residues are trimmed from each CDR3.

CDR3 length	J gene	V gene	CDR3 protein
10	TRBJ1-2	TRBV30	AWLTGVYGYT
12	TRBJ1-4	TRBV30	AWSVRGRFEKLF
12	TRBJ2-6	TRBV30	AWRPGSGANVLT
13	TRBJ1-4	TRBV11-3	ASSPWGGTNEKLF
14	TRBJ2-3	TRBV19	ASSIGGRGTTDTQY
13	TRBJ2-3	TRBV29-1	SAQQWDRYTDTQY
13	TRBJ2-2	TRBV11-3	ASSLAQRNTGELF
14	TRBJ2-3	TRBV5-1	ASSLASGSGTDTQY
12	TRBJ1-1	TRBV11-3	ASSRSGEDTEAF
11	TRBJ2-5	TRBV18	ASSPPVQETQY
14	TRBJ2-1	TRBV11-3	ASSLALASGYNEQF
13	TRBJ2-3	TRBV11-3	ASRPLAGFPDTQY
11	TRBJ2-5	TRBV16	ASSREGQETQY
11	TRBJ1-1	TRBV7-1	ASSPRRDTRAF
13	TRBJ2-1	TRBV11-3	ASSTGVDPYNEQF
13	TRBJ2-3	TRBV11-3	ASSQRVLGVDTQY
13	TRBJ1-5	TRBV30	AWSLGVGSNQPQH
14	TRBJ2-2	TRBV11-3	ASKQGPLANTGELF
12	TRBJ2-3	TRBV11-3	ASSPLAGTDTQY
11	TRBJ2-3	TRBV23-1	ASSLKGADTQY